These 10 T cell receptor beta chains came from one sample sequenced in a study of cytotoxic CD8 clonotypes in ibrutinib-treated CLL. Generated by immunoSEQ multiplex PCR, the TCRdb table keeps only in-frame clones and is missing some. In the table there are around 50,000 clones, around 52% of which are singletons. Material: PBMCs, obtained after 24 months of ibrutinib treatment. Receptor source: a human donor with chronic lymphocytic leukemia.

For the CDR3, the DNA is TGTGCTAGTGGTTTGGACGGTAATTCACCCCTCCACTTT. Protein: CASGLDGNSPLHF. The chain couples TRBV12-5 to TRBJ1-6; no clear D gene. V gave up 1 base and J gave up 6 bases, with 4 bases separating them. The CDR3 totals 13 residues. Per germline, CDR1 LGHNT and CDR2 FRNRAP.

As to this clone: A much larger clone lies one base from this, so it may be a read error. CDR3 loop: CASSSGGSRPGLAGGTTYEQYF. The CDR3 DNA follows: TGCGCCAGCAGCTCCGGGGGTAGCCGTCCGGGACTAGCGGGGGGGACAACCTACGAGCAGTACTTC. The chain links TRBV5-1 to TRBJ2-7, with 16 bases identical to TRBD2. CDR3 length equals 22 residues. Losses at the gene ends were 3 bases for V and 2 bases for J; bases not matched to a gene: 20. Germline V gene lookup returns CDR1 SGHRS and CDR2 YFSETQ.

The chain joins TRBV5-4 to TRBJ2-3; 9 positions match TRBD2. The CDR3 is 15 residues long. Germline V gives CDR1 SGHNT, CDR2 YYREEE (reference sequence). Unmatched junction bases numbered 8, after V lost 4 bases and J lost 5 bases. The CDR3 here is CASSPTSGGGDTQYF. The DNA of the CDR3 is TGTGCCAGCAGCCCGACTAGCGGAGGGGGAGATACGCAGTATTTT.

This clone occurred many times. The chain employs TRBV19 and TRBJ2-1; 8 bases fit TRBD2. There are 15 residues in the CDR3. The V gene's germline CDR1 is LNHDA and CDR2 SQIVND (reference sequence). Losses at the gene ends were 1 base for V and 2 bases for J; bases not matched to a gene: 1. DNA of the CDR3: TGTGCCAGTAGTATAGCGGGGGGGCCCTACAATGAGCAGTTCTTC. As protein: CASSIAGGPYNEQFF.

This clone has a single count. This sequence joins TRBV2 and TRBJ1-1; TRBD1 is a possible D gene (5 bases). Germline CDR1 and CDR2: SNHLY and FYNNEI. Deletions cut 7 bases from V and 4 bases from J, with 16 bases between. The CDR3 runs 14 residues. Written as DNA, the CDR3 is TGTGCCAGCACCTGGGCCCTGGGGGGCACTGAAGCTTTCTTT. Its translation is CASTWALGGTEAFF.

This sequence joins TRBV6-6 and TRBJ1-1, with D possibly TRBD1 on 6 matching bases. Per germline, CDR1 MNHNY and CDR2 SVGAGI (reference sequence). The CDR3 covers 14 residues. Trimming stripped 6 bases from V and 5 bases from J, with 16 bases between. CDR3 in DNA: TGTGCCAGCAGCCAGGGGTTTGGAGAGACTGAAGCTTTCTTT. It codes for CASSQGFGETEAFF.

In this sample, this clone turned up once. The chain couples TRBV2 to TRBJ1-4; D unresolved. The CDR3 totals 14 residues. The germline gives CDR1 SNHLY, CDR2 FYNNEI. V lost 7 bases and J 5 bases, leaving 14 bases between the germline ends. CDR3 amino acids: CASNQRVANEKLFF. For the CDR3, the DNA is TGTGCCAGCAATCAGAGGGTAGCAAATGAAAAACTGTTTTTT.

This clone was found once. V gene TRBV4-2 combines with J gene TRBJ2-7; 8 bases line up with TRBD2. The CDR3 spans 14 residues. Per germline, CDR1 LGHNA and CDR2 YNFKEQ. Unmatched junction bases numbered 10, after V lost 0 bases and J lost 12 bases. This CDR3 is CASSQDGAGGVPYF. In nucleotides, the CDR3 is TGTGCCAGCAGCCAAGATGGGGCGGGGGGCGTGCCGTACTTC.

V usage is TRBV6-6 and J usage is TRBJ2-2; D may be TRBD1 or TRBD2 (6 bases each). The germline V gene has CDR1 MNHNY and CDR2 SVGAGI (reference sequence). Trimming pared 5 bases from V and 11 bases from J, leaving 9 bases between. This CDR3 has 11 amino acids. The CDR3 here is CASSDGGELFF. CDR3 in DNA: TGTGCCAGCAGTGACGGGGGCGAGCTGTTTTTT.

The genes are TRBV29-1 and TRBJ1-1; TRBD1 is a possible D gene (5 bases). V was clipped by 6 bases and J by 7 bases, with 15 bases between them. Germline-derived CDR1 and CDR2 are SQVTM and ANQGSEA. This CDR3 is built from 12 residues. The CDR3 loop is CSVDGQNVEAFF. The DNA of the CDR3 is TGCAGCGTAGACGGACAAAATGTTGAAGCTTTCTTT.